The next 11 T cell receptor beta chains were all read from a single sample in a study of cytomegalovirus exposure and HLA in healthy donors. Repertoires were generated with immunoSEQ multiplex PCR, while TCRdb's copy carries only in-frame clones and drops some. The table has more than 250,000 clones, about 90% seen once. The sequenced material came from PBMCs. The source is a woman younger than 45 in good health and CMV-seronegative.

The chain employs TRBV15 and TRBJ2-1; TRBD2 agrees at 11 bases. Germline V gene sequence: CDR1 LNHNV, CDR2 YYDKDF (reference sequence). The CDR3 has 16 residues. V lost 0 bases to trimming and J lost 6 bases; unmatched junction nucleotides: 4. The chain's CDR3 is CATSREIAGGGNEQFF. CDR3 nucleotide sequence: TGTGCCACCAGCAGAGAAATAGCGGGAGGGGGCAATGAGCAGTTCTTC.

This clone was picked up a small number of times. This rearrangement joins TRBV19 to TRBJ2-1; a possible D gene is TRBD2 (5 bases). Germline CDR1 LNHDA, CDR2 SQIVND (reference sequence). The CDR3 sequence is 15 residues long. V lost 8 bases and J lost 7, with 21 bases in between. CDR3 sequence: CASGVGSYRWNEQFF. DNA of the CDR3: TGTGCCAGTGGGGTTGGGAGTTATCGATGGAATGAGCAGTTCTTC.

This sequence joins TRBV12-5 and TRBJ2-7, with 7 positions matching TRBD1. V trimming: 3 bases; J trimming: 7 bases; junction bases outside the gene matches: 9. The V gene's germline CDR1 is LGHNT and CDR2 FRNRAP. The CDR3 has 14 residues. The CDR3 region has the DNA TGTGCTAGTGGTTTTCGGGACAGCTTAAGGGAGCAGTACTTC. The encoded protein is CASGFRDSLREQYF.

This chain joins TRBV7-2 and TRBJ2-5, with 10 bases identical to TRBD1. The CDR3 runs 17 residues. CDR1 SGHTA and CDR2 FQGNSA come from the germline V gene. V was clipped by 5 bases and J by 4 bases; unmatched bases: 13. The CDR3 nucleotides are TGTGCCAGCAGCCCAAGGGGGGACAGGGGAGTTGTAGAGACCCAGTACTTC. Protein: CASSPRGDRGVVETQYF.

The chain couples TRBV28 to TRBJ1-5; D uncertain. From germline, CDR1 is MDHEN and CDR2 SYDVKM. The CDR3 consists of 13 residues. Trimming pared 5 bases from V and 4 bases from J, leaving 9 bases between. The CDR3 is CASSTGLNQPQHF. The CDR3 DNA reads as TGTGCCAGCAGTACCGGGCTTAATCAGCCCCAGCATTTT.

The chain couples TRBV11-2 to TRBJ2-3; the D is unclear. CDR3 size: 15 residues. Per the germline V gene, CDR1 is SGHAT and CDR2 is FQNNGV. V lost 5 bases and J lost 1, with 13 bases in between. The DNA of the CDR3 is TGTGCCAGCAGCAAGATCTGGGTGGGCACAGATACGCAGTATTTT. Protein product: CASSKIWVGTDTQYF.

The rearrangement links TRBV4-1 to TRBJ1-5; 9 nucleotides line up with TRBD1. CDR3 length equals 14 residues. Germline-derived CDR1 and CDR2 are MGHRA and YSYEKL. J gave up 7 bases and V 6 bases, and 7 bases lay outside the gene matches. The CDR3 protein is CASRKQGAGQPQHF. The CDR3 bases are TGCGCCAGCAGGAAACAGGGGGCTGGACAGCCCCAGCATTTT.

The rearrangement joins TRBV6-6 to TRBJ2-7; D is ambiguous. The CDR3 contains 14 residues. Trimming removed 4 bases from V and 6 bases from J, with 16 bases in between. Germline assignment: CDR1 MNHNY and CDR2 SVGAGI (reference sequence). CDR3 sequence (DNA): TGTGCCAGCAGTTCTCACCAGGTTAGAGCCGAGCAGTACTTC. Amino acids: CASSSHQVRAEQYF.

The chain uses TRBV28 and TRBJ2-7; 7 bases map to TRBD1. The CDR3 has 11 amino acids. From germline, CDR1 is MDHEN and CDR2 SYDVKM. In DNA form, the CDR3 reads TGTGTCTCGACAGGGTCCTACGAGCAGTACTTC. Its translation is CVSTGSYEQYF.

The rearrangement joins TRBV27 to TRBJ1-2, with D tentatively TRBD1 (6 bases). The germline V gene encodes CDR1 MNHEY and CDR2 SMNVEV (reference sequence). CDR3 length: 15 residues. V lost 7 bases, J lost 4 bases, and 19 bases lay in between. The CDR3 DNA follows: TGTGCCAGCAAGTTCTCGGGGGGCGCGGGCTATGGCTACACCTTC. Protein: CASKFSGGAGYGYTF.

The chain is built from TRBV11-2 and TRBJ2-2; TRBD1 might be the D (6 bases). Germline V lookup: CDR1 SGHAT, CDR2 FQNNGV. The CDR3 loop spans 15 amino acids. V was trimmed by 3 bases and J by 0 bases, leaving 8 bases between them. This CDR3 is CASSFGQTNTGELFF. In DNA form, the CDR3 reads TGTGCCAGCAGCTTTGGACAGACGAACACCGGGGAGCTGTTTTTT.